This TCR beta chain was identified in a study of cytomegalovirus exposure and HLA in healthy donors. V was shortened by 4 bases and J by 3 bases, with 19 bases between the two germline ends. CDR1 is MNHEY, CDR2 SVGAGI, per germline. This CDR3 is 16 amino acids long. Clones were sequenced by immunoSEQ multiplex PCR, and TCRdb holds only the in-frame ones, with some missing. The data show some 250,000 clones, about 92% seen once. Regarding the study as a whole: Investigators reported over 150 TCR beta chains as tied to cytomegalovirus.

As to this clone: Its antigen remains unknown.

This chain connects TRBV6-5 to TRBJ2-7; tentatively, D is TRBD1 (7 bases). Source material: PBMCs. The receptor was derived from a woman aged 25 to 39 in good health and CMV-seronegative. CDR3 region: CASSLGPNRGGYEQYF. The CDR3 nucleotides are TGTGCCAGCAGTTTGGGCCCAAACAGGGGAGGCTACGAGCAGTACTTC.